This T cell receptor beta chain was identified in a study of STAT3 mutations in large granular lymphocyte leukemia. About the study: Over half of T-LGLL patients had one or more immunosuppressive regimens.

Study-wide points: Sampling intervals varied between patients and samples. In T-cell large granular lymphocyte leukemia, about half of patients showed multiple immunodominant subclonotypes.

This table comes from immunoSEQ multiplex PCR, and its TCRdb copy is limited to in-frame clones, with some not included. The sample holds roughly 6,000 clones, approximately 30% seen once. This clone has just one count. As yet, its antigen is unknown. V gave up 1 base and J gave up 6 bases, with 7 bases separating them. Germline values: CDR1 LGHNA, CDR2 YNFKEQ. The CDR3 is made up of 12 amino acids. Material: peripheral blood mononuclear cells. The sequence was obtained from a woman aged 40 to 49 with T-cell large granular lymphocyte leukemia. Some clones in this sample may be carry-over from other donors' samples. This sequence joins TRBV4-2 and TRBJ2-7; D remains unclear. This CDR3 is CASSQGFLEQYF. The CDR3 DNA reads TGTGCCAGCAGCCAAGGGTTTCTCGAGCAGTACTTC.